Listed here is a single TCR beta chain. Its antigen remains unidentified. The length of the CDR3 is 13 residues. The germline gives CDR1 MNHEY, CDR2 SMNVEV (reference sequence). V lost 3 bases and J lost 10; bases outside the gene matches: 5. The data belong to a study of T cell repertoires in cytomegalovirus infection. Study at large: Public TCR beta signatures provided an indication of both CMV infection and a matching HLA type.

Overall study results and limits: Totalled public TCR beta family frequency picked out people who carried CMV plus the relevant HLA. Dominant in the ex vivo response were TCR beta clonotypes restricted by HLA-C and specific for CMV.

TCRdb itself ran the reads through MiXCR, one entry per CDR3 protein. The sample records fewer than 700,000 distinct CDR3 sequences, 20% to 25% being singletons. The sequencing sample was made of CD8+ T cells from PBMCs. This clonotype originated in a human donor in good health (CMV status not recorded). Some clones in this sample may be carry-over from other donors' samples. V gene TRBV27 combines with J gene TRBJ2-1; 8 positions agree with TRBD1. The CDR3 nucleotides are TGTGCCAGCAGTTTGCCAGGGGGCAGCGAGCAGTTCTTC. Translated: CASSLPGGSEQFF.